At least ten counts were recorded for the clone carrying this T cell receptor beta chain. The data are from a study of patients and donors after allogeneic stem cell transplantation. TCRdb used MiXCR to reprocess the RT-PCR reads, holding one entry per CDR3 protein. The sample lists roughly 230,000 distinct CDR3 sequences, roughly 15% occurring once. Germline assignment: CDR1 DFQATT and CDR2 SNEGSKA (reference sequence). This CDR3 contains 16 residues. Trimming took off 0 bases at V and 0 bases at J, with 14 bases between the two ends. The sample was blood, either unsorted or a sorted T cell fraction (not recorded which). This rearrangement joins TRBV20-1 to TRBJ1-1; possibly TRBD1 for D (5 bases). The sequence came from a human donor who was either an allogeneic HSCT recipient or a stem cell or donor lymphocyte infusion donor (not recorded which). It is not recorded whose cells these are; they may come from a transplant donor. The CDR3 DNA reads as TGCAGTGCTAGAGACCCCGGGGGGGGAATGAACACTGAAGCTTTCTTT. It codes for CSARDPGGGMNTEAFF.